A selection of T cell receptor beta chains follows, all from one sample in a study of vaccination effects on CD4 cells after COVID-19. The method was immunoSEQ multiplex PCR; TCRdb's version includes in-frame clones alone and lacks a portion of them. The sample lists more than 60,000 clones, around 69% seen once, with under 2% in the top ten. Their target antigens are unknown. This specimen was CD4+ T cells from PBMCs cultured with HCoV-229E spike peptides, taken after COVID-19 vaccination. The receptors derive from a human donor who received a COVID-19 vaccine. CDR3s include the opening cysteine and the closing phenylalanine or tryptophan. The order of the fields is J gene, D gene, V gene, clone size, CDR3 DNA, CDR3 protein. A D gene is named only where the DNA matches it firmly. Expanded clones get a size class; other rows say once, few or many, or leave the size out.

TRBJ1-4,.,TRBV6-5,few,TGTGCCAGCAGTTACAGTACTAATGAAAAACTGTTTTTT,CASSYSTNEKLFF
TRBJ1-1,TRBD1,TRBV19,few,TGTGCCAGTAGAAACCAGGGGGCTAGGACTGAAGCTTTCTTT,CASRNQGARTEAFF
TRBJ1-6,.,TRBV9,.,TGTGCCAGCAGCTCCGAGAGGGAGGTCCACTTT,CASSSEREVHF
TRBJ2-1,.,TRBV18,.,TGTGCCAGCTCACCGCCCCCTCTTAACAATGAGCAGTTCTTC,CASSPPPLNNEQFF
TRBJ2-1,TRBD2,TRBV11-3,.,TGTGCCAGCAGCCAGTATACCGGGACTAGCGGTTACAATGAGCAGTTCTTC,CASSQYTGTSGYNEQFF
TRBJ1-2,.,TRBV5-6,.,TGTGCCAGCAGCCCAGGGGACTCTGGCTACACCTTC,CASSPGDSGYTF
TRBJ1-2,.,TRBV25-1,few,TGTGCCAGCAGTCCTTTTGGGGCACGGTATGGCTACACCTTC,CASSPFGARYGYTF
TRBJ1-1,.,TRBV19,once,TGTGCCAGTCTCTTTCGTGGGGGGCGCGAGGTAGCTTTCTTT,CASLFRGGREVAFF
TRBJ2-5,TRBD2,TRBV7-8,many,TGTGCCAGCAGCACGCGGACTGTGACTAGCGGGGGGAGGGAGACCCAGTACTTC,CASSTRTVTSGGRETQYF
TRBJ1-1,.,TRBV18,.,TGTGCCAGCTCACCGCGAACAGAAATGAACACTGAAGCTTTCTTT,CASSPRTEMNTEAFF
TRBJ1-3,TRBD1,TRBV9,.,TGTGCCAGCAGCGTCAAGGGGGCATGGGGAAACACCATATATTTT,CASSVKGAWGNTIYF
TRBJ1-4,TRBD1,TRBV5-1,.,TGCGCCAGCAGCTTTGACAGGGGGCTGGAAAAACTGTTTTTT,CASSFDRGLEKLFF
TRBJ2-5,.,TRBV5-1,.,TGCGCCAGCAGCTCGGGAGGGACAGTCCAAGAGACCCAGTACTTC,CASSSGGTVQETQYF
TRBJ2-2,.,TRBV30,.,TGTGCCTGGAGGGCAGCGATCTTAGGGGGCACCGGGGAGCTGTTTTTT,CAWRAAILGGTGELFF
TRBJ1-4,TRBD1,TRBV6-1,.,TGTGCCAGCAGTGACCCGGACAGGGGTTTGGAAAAACTGTTTTTT,CASSDPDRGLEKLFF
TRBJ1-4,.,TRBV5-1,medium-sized,TGCGCCAGCAGCCTTTTTGGGGGCGCGGGTGAAAAACTGTTTTTT,CASSLFGGAGEKLFF
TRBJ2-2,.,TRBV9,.,TGTGCCAGCAGCGAGACATTTACCGGGGAGCTGTTTTTT,CASSETFTGELFF
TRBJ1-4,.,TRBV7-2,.,TGTGCCAGCAGCTTAGCCCGCCCCTCCTGGGGTGAAAAACTGTTTTTT,CASSLARPSWGEKLFF
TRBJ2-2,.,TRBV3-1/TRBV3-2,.,TGTGCCAGCAAGGGACTTAAGGCCGGGGAGCTGTTTTTT,CASKGLKAGELFF
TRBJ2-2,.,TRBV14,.,TGTGCCAGCAGCCAGCTAAACACCGGGGAGCTGTTTTTT,CASSQLNTGELFF
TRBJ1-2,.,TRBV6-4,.,TGTGCCAGCAGTGTAGGGGCCGGCTATGGCTACACCTTC,CASSVGAGYGYTF
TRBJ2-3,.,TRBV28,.,TGTGCCACCTTGTCCCCACTGGGTGGCGGGGCCTATAGCACAGATACGCAGTATTTT,CATLSPLGGGAYSTDTQYF
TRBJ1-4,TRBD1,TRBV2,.,TGTGCCAGCAGAGGACAGGCGAGGGGGGAAAAACTGTTTTTT,CASRGQARGEKLFF
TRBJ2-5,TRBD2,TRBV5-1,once,TGCGCCAGCAGCTCGCTAGCGGGGGGCGACCAAGAGACCCAGTACTTC,CASSSLAGGDQETQYF
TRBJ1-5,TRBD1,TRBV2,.,TGTGCCAGCAGTCCCGGGACAGAGCGCAATCAGCCCCAGCATTTT,CASSPGTERNQPQHF
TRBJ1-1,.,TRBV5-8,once,TGTGCCAGCAGGTTCGATCTCGCTGAAGCTTTCTTT,CASRFDLAEAFF
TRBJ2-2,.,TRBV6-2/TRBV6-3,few,TGTGCCAGCAGTTACGGGCGGTCGAACACCGGGGAGCTGTTTTTT,CASSYGRSNTGELFF
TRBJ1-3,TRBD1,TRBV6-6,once,TGTGCCAGCAAAAAGGGGACAGGTGGAAACACCATATATTTT,CASKKGTGGNTIYF